This T cell receptor beta chain was identified in a study of cytomegalovirus exposure and HLA in healthy donors. Turning to the study itself: Early released data had approximately 86 million unique TCRs, all coming from HLA-typed donors. Study conclusions and caveats: The classifier reportedly diagnosed cytomegalovirus status with high specificity and sensitivity.

Primers for the PCR totalled 60 Vbeta and 13 Jbeta. This table comes from immunoSEQ multiplex PCR, and its TCRdb copy is limited to in-frame clones, with some not included. The data contain 150,000 to 200,000 clones, 75% of them seen just once; the ten biggest clones take up roughly 3%. Of note for this clone: The antigen is unknown.

After removal of 8 bases from V and 5 bases from J, the junction contained 6 bases not matched to a gene. CDR1 and CDR2 from the germline V gene are SGHDN and FVKESK. This CDR3 is built from 13 residues. The chain has TRBV14 and TRBJ1-1; TRBD1 matches 9 bases. The source is a woman between 50 and 59 years old in good health and CMV-seropositive. The sequencing input was PBMCs. The DNA for the CDR3 is TGTGCCAGCGGAAGACAGGGGGGGACTGAAGCTTTCTTT. Translating it yields CASGRQGGTEAFF.